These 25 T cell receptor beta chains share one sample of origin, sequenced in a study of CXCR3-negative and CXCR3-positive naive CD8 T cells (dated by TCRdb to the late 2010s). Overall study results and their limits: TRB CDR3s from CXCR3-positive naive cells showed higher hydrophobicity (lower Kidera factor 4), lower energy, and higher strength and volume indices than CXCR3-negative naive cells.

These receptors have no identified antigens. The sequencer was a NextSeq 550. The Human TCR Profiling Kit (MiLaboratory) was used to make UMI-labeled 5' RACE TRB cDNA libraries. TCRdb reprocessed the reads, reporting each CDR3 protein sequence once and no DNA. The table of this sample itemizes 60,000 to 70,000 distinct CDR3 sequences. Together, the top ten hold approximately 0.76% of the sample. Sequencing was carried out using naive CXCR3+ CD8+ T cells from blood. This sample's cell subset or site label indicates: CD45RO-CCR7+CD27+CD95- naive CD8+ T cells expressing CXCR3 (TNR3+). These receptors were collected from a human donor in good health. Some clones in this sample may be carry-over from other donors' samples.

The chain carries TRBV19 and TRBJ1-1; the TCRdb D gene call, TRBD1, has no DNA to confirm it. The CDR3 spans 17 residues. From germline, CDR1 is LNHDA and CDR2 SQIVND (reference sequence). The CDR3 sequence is CASSLGPWGIMNTEAFF.

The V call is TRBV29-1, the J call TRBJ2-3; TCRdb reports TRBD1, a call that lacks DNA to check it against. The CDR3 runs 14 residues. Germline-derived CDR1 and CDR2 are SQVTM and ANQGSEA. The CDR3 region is CSGRGTGPPDTQYF.

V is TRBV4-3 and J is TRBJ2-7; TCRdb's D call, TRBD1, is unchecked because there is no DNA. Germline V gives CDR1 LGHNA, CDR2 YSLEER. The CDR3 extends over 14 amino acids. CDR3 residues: CASSQDWGTYEQYF.

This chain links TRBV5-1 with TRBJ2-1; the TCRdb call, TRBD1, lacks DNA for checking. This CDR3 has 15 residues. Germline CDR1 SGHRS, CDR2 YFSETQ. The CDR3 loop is CASSLEGGHSNEQFF.

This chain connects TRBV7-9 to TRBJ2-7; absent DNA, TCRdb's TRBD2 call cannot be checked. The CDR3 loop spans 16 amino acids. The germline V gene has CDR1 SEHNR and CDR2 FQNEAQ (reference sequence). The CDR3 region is CASSFPFVAGAYEQYF.

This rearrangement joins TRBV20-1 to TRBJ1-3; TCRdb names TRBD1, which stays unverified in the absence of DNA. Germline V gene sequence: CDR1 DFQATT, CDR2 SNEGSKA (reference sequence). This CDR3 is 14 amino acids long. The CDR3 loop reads CSAQTGSSGNTIYF.

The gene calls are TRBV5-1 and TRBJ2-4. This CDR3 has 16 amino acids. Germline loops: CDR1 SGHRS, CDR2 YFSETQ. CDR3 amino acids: CASSLPEEIAKNIQYF. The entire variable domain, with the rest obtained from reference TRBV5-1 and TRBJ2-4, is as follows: KAGVTQTPRYLIKTRGQQVTLSCSPISGHRSVSWYQQTPGQGLQFLFEYFSETQRNKGNFPGRFSGRQFSNSRSEMNVSTLELGDSALYLCASSLPEEIAKNIQYFGAGTRLSVL.

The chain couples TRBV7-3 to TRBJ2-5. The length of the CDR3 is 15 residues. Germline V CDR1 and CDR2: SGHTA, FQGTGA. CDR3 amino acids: CASSLNGLNQETQYF. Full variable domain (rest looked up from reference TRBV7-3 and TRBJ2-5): GAGVSQTPSNKVTEKGKYVELRCDPISGHTALYWYRQSLGQGPEFLIYFQGTGAADDSGLPNDRFFAVRPEGSVSTLKIQRTERGDSAVYLCASSLNGLNQETQYFGPGTRLLVL.

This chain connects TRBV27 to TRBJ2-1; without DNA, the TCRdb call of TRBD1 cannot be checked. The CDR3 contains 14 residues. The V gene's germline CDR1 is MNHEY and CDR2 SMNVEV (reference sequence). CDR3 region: CASSMTGVLNEQFF.

CDR3 sequence: CASSPRDRPNSPLHF. V gene TRBV11-3 combines with J gene TRBJ1-6; TCRdb gives TRBD1 as the D gene, but with no DNA this cannot be confirmed. Germline loops: CDR1 SGHNT, CDR2 YENEEA. The CDR3 runs to 15 residues.

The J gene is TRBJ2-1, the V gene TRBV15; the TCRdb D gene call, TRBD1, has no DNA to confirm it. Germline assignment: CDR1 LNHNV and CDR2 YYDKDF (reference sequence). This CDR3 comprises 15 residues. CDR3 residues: CATSRAGLPIGEQFF.

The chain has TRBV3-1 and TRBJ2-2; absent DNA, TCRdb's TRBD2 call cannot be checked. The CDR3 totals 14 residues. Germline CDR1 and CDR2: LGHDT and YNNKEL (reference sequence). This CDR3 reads CASSRTSGTGELFF.

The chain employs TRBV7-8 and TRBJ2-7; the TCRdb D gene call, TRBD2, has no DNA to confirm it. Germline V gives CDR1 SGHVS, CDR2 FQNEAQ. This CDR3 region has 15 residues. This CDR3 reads CASTNGAGRSYEQYF.

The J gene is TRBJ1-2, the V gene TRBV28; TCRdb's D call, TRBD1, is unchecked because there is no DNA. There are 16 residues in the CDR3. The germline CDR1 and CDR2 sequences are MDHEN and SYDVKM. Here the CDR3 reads CASSRPPDRVFYGYTF.

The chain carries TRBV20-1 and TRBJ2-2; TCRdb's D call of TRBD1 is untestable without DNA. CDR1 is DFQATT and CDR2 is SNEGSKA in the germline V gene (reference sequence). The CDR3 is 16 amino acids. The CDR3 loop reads CSAPDVRGQNTGELFF.

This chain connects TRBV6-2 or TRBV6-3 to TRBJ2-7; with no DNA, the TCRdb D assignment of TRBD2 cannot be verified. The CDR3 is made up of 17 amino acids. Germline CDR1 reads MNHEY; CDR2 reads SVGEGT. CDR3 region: CASSYRGFGTASYEQYF.

CDR3 loop: CAIKSDNEQFF. This chain connects TRBV10-3 to TRBJ2-1. The CDR3 totals 11 residues. Germline V lookup: CDR1 ENHRY, CDR2 SYGVKD.

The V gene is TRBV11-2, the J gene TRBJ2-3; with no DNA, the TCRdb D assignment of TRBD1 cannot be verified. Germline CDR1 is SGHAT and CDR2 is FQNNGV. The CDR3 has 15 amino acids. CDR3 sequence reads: CASSLVQGRTDTQYF. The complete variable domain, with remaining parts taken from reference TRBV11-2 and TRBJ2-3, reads EAGVAQSPRYKIIEKRQSVAFWCNPISGHATLYWYQQILGQGPKLLIQFQNNGVVDDSQLPKDRFSAERLKGVDSTLKIQPAKLEDSAVYLCASSLVQGRTDTQYFGPGTRLTVL.

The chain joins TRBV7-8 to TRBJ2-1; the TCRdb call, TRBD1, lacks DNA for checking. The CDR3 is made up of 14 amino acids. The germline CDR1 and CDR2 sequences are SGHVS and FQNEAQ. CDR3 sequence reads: CASSSGTGGYEQFF.

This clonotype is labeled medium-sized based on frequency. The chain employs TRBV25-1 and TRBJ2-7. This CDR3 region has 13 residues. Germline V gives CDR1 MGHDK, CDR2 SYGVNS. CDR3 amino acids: CASGSDTTYEQYF.

CDR3 sequence: CASSHRDRVDEQFF. This chain links TRBV7-6 with TRBJ2-1; without DNA, the TCRdb call of TRBD1 cannot be checked. There are 14 residues in the CDR3. The germline CDR1 and CDR2 sequences are SGHVS and FNYEAQ.

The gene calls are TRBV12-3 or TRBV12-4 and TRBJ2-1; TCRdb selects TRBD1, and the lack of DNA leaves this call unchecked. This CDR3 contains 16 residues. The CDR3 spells CASYSRERYVYNEQFF.

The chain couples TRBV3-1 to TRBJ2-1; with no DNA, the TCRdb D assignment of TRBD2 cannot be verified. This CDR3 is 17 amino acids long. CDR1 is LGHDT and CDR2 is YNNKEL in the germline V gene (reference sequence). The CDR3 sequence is CASSQDRLAGEYNEQFF.

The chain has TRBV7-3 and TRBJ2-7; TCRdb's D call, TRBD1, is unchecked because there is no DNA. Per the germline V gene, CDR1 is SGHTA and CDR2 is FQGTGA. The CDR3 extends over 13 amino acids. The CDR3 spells CASSSGDNGEQYF. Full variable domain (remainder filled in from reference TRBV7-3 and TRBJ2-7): GAGVSQTPSNKVTEKGKYVELRCDPISGHTALYWYRQSLGQGPEFLIYFQGTGAADDSGLPNDRFFAVRPEGSVSTLKIQRTERGDSAVYLCASSSGDNGEQYFGPGTRLTVT.

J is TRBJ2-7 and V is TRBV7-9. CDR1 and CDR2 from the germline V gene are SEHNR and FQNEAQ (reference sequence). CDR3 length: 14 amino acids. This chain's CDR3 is CTSSLVATPYEQYF.